These T cell receptor beta chains were read from a single sample in a study of PD-1 blockade in classical Hodgkin lymphoma. Using immunoSEQ multiplex PCR, the repertoire was profiled, and TCRdb retains in-frame clones only, with some absent. Here the sample spans around 40,000 clones, around 80% being singletons. The sequences come from peripheral blood mononuclear cells (PBMCs), collected at baseline. These receptors came from a human donor with classical Hodgkin lymphoma. CDR3s include the opening cysteine and the closing phenylalanine or tryptophan. Each record gives: CDR3 DNA, CDR3 protein, V gene, clone size, D gene, CDR3 length, J gene. A D gene is named only where the DNA matches it firmly. Clone size is given for some rows only: seen once, a few or many times, or a class if the clone is expanded.

cdr3_nt: TGTGCCAGCAGCGTCTACGTGGGGGGCTCGTACAATGAGCAGTTCTTC
cdr3_aa: CASSVYVGGSYNEQFF
v_call: TRBV9
clone_size: once
d_call: NA
cdr3_length: 16
j_call: TRBJ2-1

cdr3_nt: TGTGCCAGCAGCTCTAGACAGGGATTAGAGGAAAAACTGTTTTTT
cdr3_aa: CASSSRQGLEEKLFF
v_call: TRBV7-6
clone_size: NA
d_call: TRBD1
cdr3_length: 15
j_call: TRBJ1-4

cdr3_nt: TGCGCCAGCAGCCCGCGGACAGGAGACTACGAGCAGTACTTC
cdr3_aa: CASSPRTGDYEQYF
v_call: TRBV4-3
clone_size: few
d_call: TRBD1
cdr3_length: 14
j_call: TRBJ2-7

cdr3_nt: TGTGCCAGCAGTGGGTTTTTGGGGACCCTTAGCGGGACTGCAGATACGCAGTATTTT
cdr3_aa: CASSGFLGTLSGTADTQYF
v_call: TRBV2
clone_size: NA
d_call: TRBD2
cdr3_length: 19
j_call: TRBJ2-3

cdr3_nt: TGCGCCAGCAGCTTGCTGCCGAGGGACAGGGCTAATTCACCCCTCCACTTT
cdr3_aa: CASSLLPRDRANSPLHF
v_call: TRBV5-1
clone_size: NA
d_call: TRBD1
cdr3_length: 17
j_call: TRBJ1-6

cdr3_nt: TGTGCCAGCAGCTCTTCTAGCGGGGGTACATACAATGAGCAGTTCTTC
cdr3_aa: CASSSSSGGTYNEQFF
v_call: TRBV11-2
clone_size: NA
d_call: TRBD2
cdr3_length: 16
j_call: TRBJ2-1

cdr3_nt: TGTGCCAGCAGCTTGAACTACGAGCAGTACTTC
cdr3_aa: CASSLNYEQYF
v_call: TRBV5-6
clone_size: few
d_call: NA
cdr3_length: 11
j_call: TRBJ2-7

cdr3_nt: TGTGCCAGCAGCTTAGGCAGGTCGGGGTATTCACCCCTCCACTTT
cdr3_aa: CASSLGRSGYSPLHF
v_call: TRBV11-3
clone_size: NA
d_call: NA
cdr3_length: 15
j_call: TRBJ1-6

cdr3_nt: TGTGCCAGCAGCCCCTTGGGGTCGACGGGTACGCAGTATTTT
cdr3_aa: CASSPLGSTGTQYF
v_call: TRBV9
clone_size: NA
d_call: NA
cdr3_length: 14
j_call: TRBJ2-3

cdr3_nt: TGTGCCAGCAGCCGCGAGCGGGGGACCTACAATGAGCAGTTCTTC
cdr3_aa: CASSRERGTYNEQFF
v_call: TRBV7-3
clone_size: few
d_call: TRBD2
cdr3_length: 15
j_call: TRBJ2-1

cdr3_nt: TGCGCCAGCAGCTTGGGGCAGGGAACCCTCCTGGGCTACAATGAGCAGTTCTTC
cdr3_aa: CASSLGQGTLLGYNEQFF
v_call: TRBV5-1
clone_size: few
d_call: NA
cdr3_length: 18
j_call: TRBJ2-1

cdr3_nt: TGTGCCAGCTCACCTCTGCCCTCGACAGGGGGACCCGAGCAGTACTTC
cdr3_aa: CASSPLPSTGGPEQYF
v_call: TRBV18
clone_size: NA
d_call: TRBD1
cdr3_length: 16
j_call: TRBJ2-7

cdr3_nt: TGTGCCAGCTCCCGGGCTAGCGGGGGCCGGATGAATGGCACAGATACGCAGTATTTT
cdr3_aa: CASSRASGGRMNGTDTQYF
v_call: TRBV13
clone_size: NA
d_call: TRBD2
cdr3_length: 19
j_call: TRBJ2-3

cdr3_nt: TGCAGCGTTGATGTATCAGGGGTTGGCTACACCTTC
cdr3_aa: CSVDVSGVGYTF
v_call: TRBV29-1
clone_size: NA
d_call: NA
cdr3_length: 12
j_call: TRBJ1-2

cdr3_nt: TGTGCCAGCAGCTTAGCCGAGTACGAGCAGTACTTC
cdr3_aa: CASSLAEYEQYF
v_call: TRBV7-9
clone_size: NA
d_call: NA
cdr3_length: 12
j_call: TRBJ2-7

cdr3_nt: TGTGCCAGCAGCTTAGGAGGTAGCGGGGGGGCCTACGAGACCCAGTACTTC
cdr3_aa: CASSLGGSGGAYETQYF
v_call: TRBV11-3
clone_size: NA
d_call: TRBD2
cdr3_length: 17
j_call: TRBJ2-5

cdr3_nt: TGTGCCAGCAGCGCGAATCCAGATACGCAGTATTTT
cdr3_aa: CASSANPDTQYF
v_call: TRBV9
clone_size: NA
d_call: NA
cdr3_length: 12
j_call: TRBJ2-3

cdr3_nt: TGTGCCAGTAGCCGGCAGGACGGAGGCTACGAGCAGTACTTC
cdr3_aa: CASSRQDGGYEQYF
v_call: TRBV19
clone_size: NA
d_call: NA
cdr3_length: 14
j_call: TRBJ2-7

cdr3_nt: TGCGCCAGCAGCTCAGAGAGCGGGGGGGCCCCAGATACGCAGTATTTT
cdr3_aa: CASSSESGGAPDTQYF
v_call: TRBV5-1
clone_size: NA
d_call: TRBD2
cdr3_length: 16
j_call: TRBJ2-3

cdr3_nt: TGTGCCAGCATTCGGGGGGGGAACACTGAAGCTTTCTTT
cdr3_aa: CASIRGGNTEAFF
v_call: TRBV6-1
clone_size: NA
d_call: NA
cdr3_length: 13
j_call: TRBJ1-1

cdr3_nt: TGTGCCAGCAGCTTACTTCCCACAGATACGCAGTATTTT
cdr3_aa: CASSLLPTDTQYF
v_call: TRBV5-6
clone_size: few
d_call: NA
cdr3_length: 13
j_call: TRBJ2-3

cdr3_nt: TGTGCCAGCAGTTACTCCGGGCCTGGAGGGACCGACGAGCAGTACTTC
cdr3_aa: CASSYSGPGGTDEQYF
v_call: TRBV6-5
clone_size: NA
d_call: NA
cdr3_length: 16
j_call: TRBJ2-7

cdr3_nt: TGTGCCAGCAGCCTTTTAGGGGGCGCGGATCAGCCCCAGCATTTT
cdr3_aa: CASSLLGGADQPQHF
v_call: TRBV5-5
clone_size: NA
d_call: TRBD1
cdr3_length: 15
j_call: TRBJ1-5

cdr3_nt: TGCGCCAGCAGCCAAGAGAGGGCGGGCACCGGGGAGCTGTTTTTT
cdr3_aa: CASSQERAGTGELFF
v_call: TRBV4-1
clone_size: few
d_call: NA
cdr3_length: 15
j_call: TRBJ2-2

cdr3_nt: TGTGCCAGCAGTGAAAGGCGGCGGGCTCAAGAGACCCAGTACTTC
cdr3_aa: CASSERRRAQETQYF
v_call: TRBV2
clone_size: NA
d_call: NA
cdr3_length: 15
j_call: TRBJ2-5

cdr3_nt: TGCGCCAGCAGTCCTGTCCAGTCCGCCGAGCAGTACTTC
cdr3_aa: CASSPVQSAEQYF
v_call: TRBV4-3
clone_size: NA
d_call: NA
cdr3_length: 13
j_call: TRBJ2-7

cdr3_nt: TGTGCCAGCAGCCCGGTGGGGGATCAAGGGGAGACCCAGTACTTC
cdr3_aa: CASSPVGDQGETQYF
v_call: TRBV5-4
clone_size: once
d_call: NA
cdr3_length: 15
j_call: TRBJ2-5

cdr3_nt: TGTGCCACCCTGGGACATTTGAACACTGAAGCTTTCTTT
cdr3_aa: CATLGHLNTEAFF
v_call: TRBV7-9
clone_size: once
d_call: NA
cdr3_length: 13
j_call: TRBJ1-1

cdr3_nt: TGTGCCAGCAGCCTCGTTGGGGGACTTAACTATGGCTACACCTTC
cdr3_aa: CASSLVGGLNYGYTF
v_call: TRBV14
clone_size: medium-sized
d_call: NA
cdr3_length: 15
j_call: TRBJ1-2

cdr3_nt: TGCAGCGTGGCGTCGGCCTACGAGCAGTACTTC
cdr3_aa: CSVASAYEQYF
v_call: TRBV29-1
clone_size: NA
d_call: NA
cdr3_length: 11
j_call: TRBJ2-7

cdr3_nt: TGTGCCTGGAGTCCTTCAGTGGGGGGCGTATATAACGAGCAGTACTTC
cdr3_aa: CAWSPSVGGVYNEQYF
v_call: TRBV30
clone_size: NA
d_call: NA
cdr3_length: 16
j_call: TRBJ2-7

cdr3_nt: TGTGCCAGGATGGGACAGGGGAGTTGGACTGAAGCTTTCTTT
cdr3_aa: CARMGQGSWTEAFF
v_call: TRBV19
clone_size: NA
d_call: TRBD1
cdr3_length: 14
j_call: TRBJ1-1

cdr3_nt: TGTGCCTGGAGTGTTGGGCTAGCCAAGTCCTACGAGCAGTACTTC
cdr3_aa: CAWSVGLAKSYEQYF
v_call: TRBV30
clone_size: NA
d_call: NA
cdr3_length: 15
j_call: TRBJ2-7

cdr3_nt: TGCGCCAGCAGCCAAGGTCGTAGGGAGCTGTTTTTT
cdr3_aa: CASSQGRRELFF
v_call: TRBV4-1
clone_size: NA
d_call: NA
cdr3_length: 12
j_call: TRBJ2-2

cdr3_nt: TGTGCCATCCAACACCTTAGCACAGATACGCAGTATTTT
cdr3_aa: CAIQHLSTDTQYF
v_call: TRBV18
clone_size: NA
d_call: NA
cdr3_length: 13
j_call: TRBJ2-3

cdr3_nt: TGCGCCAGCAGCCAAGATTCGCAGGGGGGGGTGGGGTTTAATTCACCCCTCCACTTT
cdr3_aa: CASSQDSQGGVGFNSPLHF
v_call: TRBV4-3
clone_size: NA
d_call: TRBD1
cdr3_length: 19
j_call: TRBJ1-6

cdr3_nt: TGTGCCATCAGCCCCGGGACAGGGAATCTGAATAGCAATCAGCCCCAGCATTTT
cdr3_aa: CAISPGTGNLNSNQPQHF
v_call: TRBV10-3
clone_size: NA
d_call: TRBD1
cdr3_length: 18
j_call: TRBJ1-5

cdr3_nt: TGTGCCAGCAGTCTTCTCTACGAGCAGTACTTC
cdr3_aa: CASSLLYEQYF
v_call: TRBV2
clone_size: few
d_call: NA
cdr3_length: 11
j_call: TRBJ2-7

cdr3_nt: TGTGCCAGCAGCGTAGCTTCGGCAGGGAGCACTGAAGCTTTCTTT
cdr3_aa: CASSVASAGSTEAFF
v_call: TRBV9
clone_size: NA
d_call: NA
cdr3_length: 15
j_call: TRBJ1-1

cdr3_nt: TGTGCCAGCAGTTTCCTAGACAGGGTAGCCGAAGCTTTCTTT
cdr3_aa: CASSFLDRVAEAFF
v_call: TRBV6-6
clone_size: NA
d_call: TRBD1
cdr3_length: 14
j_call: TRBJ1-1

cdr3_nt: TGTGCCAGCTCGACAGTCCTCTATGGCTACACCTTC
cdr3_aa: CASSTVLYGYTF
v_call: TRBV21-1
clone_size: NA
d_call: NA
cdr3_length: 12
j_call: TRBJ1-2

cdr3_nt: TGTGCCAGCAGCTTAGGGGACAGGGAGTATTTT
cdr3_aa: CASSLGDREYF
v_call: TRBV7-2
clone_size: NA
d_call: TRBD1
cdr3_length: 11
j_call: TRBJ1-3

cdr3_nt: TGTGCCAGCAGCTTAGTACCCCGGATGGGCACCGGGGAGCTGTTTTTT
cdr3_aa: CASSLVPRMGTGELFF
v_call: TRBV11-3
clone_size: NA
d_call: NA
cdr3_length: 16
j_call: TRBJ2-2

cdr3_nt: TGTGCCAGCTCACCCCGAGGGAATAATGAAAAACTGTTTTTT
cdr3_aa: CASSPRGNNEKLFF
v_call: TRBV18
clone_size: NA
d_call: NA
cdr3_length: 14
j_call: TRBJ1-4

cdr3_nt: TGTGCCAGCAGCTTGACTAAAAGGTCAGATACGCAGTATTTT
cdr3_aa: CASSLTKRSDTQYF
v_call: TRBV7-9
clone_size: few
d_call: NA
cdr3_length: 14
j_call: TRBJ2-3

cdr3_nt: TGTGCCAGCAGCTTGGGGCCGGACGACTACGAGCAGTACTTC
cdr3_aa: CASSLGPDDYEQYF
v_call: TRBV7-2
clone_size: NA
d_call: NA
cdr3_length: 14
j_call: TRBJ2-7

cdr3_nt: TGTGCCAGCAGCTTCCGGACTAGCGGCCAAGAGACCCAGTACTTC
cdr3_aa: CASSFRTSGQETQYF
v_call: TRBV5-6
clone_size: NA
d_call: TRBD2
cdr3_length: 15
j_call: TRBJ2-5

cdr3_nt: TGTGCCTGGAGTGTACTCGGCTCTGGGGCCAACGTCCTGACTTTC
cdr3_aa: CAWSVLGSGANVLTF
v_call: TRBV30
clone_size: NA
d_call: NA
cdr3_length: 15
j_call: TRBJ2-6

cdr3_nt: TGTGCCAGTAGTATAATGGCAGGTGCGAATGAAAAACTGTTTTTT
cdr3_aa: CASSIMAGANEKLFF
v_call: TRBV19
clone_size: NA
d_call: NA
cdr3_length: 15
j_call: TRBJ1-4

cdr3_nt: TGTGCCAGCAGCGCTTCTAGCGATCACGAGCAGTACTTC
cdr3_aa: CASSASSDHEQYF
v_call: TRBV9
clone_size: NA
d_call: NA
cdr3_length: 13
j_call: TRBJ2-7